This T cell receptor (beta chain) was identified during a study of beta chain features in type 1 diabetes. Whole-study findings and limits: Across all four CD4+ subsets, people with type 1 diabetes showed modestly shorter TCRB CDR3s. At VDJ recombination sites, type 1 diabetes patients had fewer insertions and more deleted nucleotides.

The CDR3 has 14 amino acids. The J segment lost 1 base and the V segment lost 6 bases, leaving 3 bases of the junction unmatched. CDR1 is SNHLY and CDR2 is FYNNEI in the germline V gene. The whole isolated RNA underwent reverse transcription, so sequencing captured expressed TCRB transcripts. Produced via immunoSEQ multiplex PCR; TCRdb's table is partial and in-frame only. This sample has hundreds of thousands of clones, with 10% to 15% found just once. In total, each donor contributed a single heparinised blood draw that averaged around 0.12 L. The authors sorted CD4+ naive, central memory, regulatory and stem cell-like memory cells via CD45RO/CCR7/CD25/CD127/CD95/CD27. For this clone: Its matching antigen is unknown.

What was sequenced was naive CD4+ T cells from blood. This receptor was obtained from a woman aged 18-35 years with type 1 diabetes. The J gene is TRBJ2-3, the V gene TRBV2; 8 bases map to TRBD2. In nucleotides, the CDR3 is TGTGCCAGCAGCTCGACTAGCGGCACAGATACGCAGTATTTT. Its translation is CASSSTSGTDTQYF.